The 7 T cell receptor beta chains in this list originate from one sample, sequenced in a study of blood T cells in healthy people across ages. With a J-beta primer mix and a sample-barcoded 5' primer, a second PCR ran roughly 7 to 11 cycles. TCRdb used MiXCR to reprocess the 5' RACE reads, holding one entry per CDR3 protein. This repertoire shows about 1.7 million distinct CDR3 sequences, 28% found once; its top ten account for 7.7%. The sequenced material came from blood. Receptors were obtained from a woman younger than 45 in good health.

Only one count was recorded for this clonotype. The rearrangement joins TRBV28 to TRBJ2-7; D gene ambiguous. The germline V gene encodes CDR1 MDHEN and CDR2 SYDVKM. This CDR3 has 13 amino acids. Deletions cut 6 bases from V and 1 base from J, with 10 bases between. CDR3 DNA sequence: TGTGCCAGCAGGGCGGAATATTCCTACGAGCAGTACTTC. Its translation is CASRAEYSYEQYF.

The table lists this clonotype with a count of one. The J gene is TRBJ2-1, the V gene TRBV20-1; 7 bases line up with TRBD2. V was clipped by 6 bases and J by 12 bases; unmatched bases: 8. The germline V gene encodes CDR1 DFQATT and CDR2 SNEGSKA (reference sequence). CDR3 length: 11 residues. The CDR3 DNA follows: TGCAGTGCCGTAGCGGGCGATGGGCAGTTCTTC. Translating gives CSAVAGDGQFF.

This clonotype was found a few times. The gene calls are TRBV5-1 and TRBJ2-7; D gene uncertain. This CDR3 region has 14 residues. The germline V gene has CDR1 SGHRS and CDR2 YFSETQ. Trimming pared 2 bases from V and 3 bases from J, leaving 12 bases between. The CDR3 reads CASSFRHDNYEQYF. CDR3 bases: TGCGCCAGCAGCTTTCGTCACGATAACTACGAGCAGTACTTC.

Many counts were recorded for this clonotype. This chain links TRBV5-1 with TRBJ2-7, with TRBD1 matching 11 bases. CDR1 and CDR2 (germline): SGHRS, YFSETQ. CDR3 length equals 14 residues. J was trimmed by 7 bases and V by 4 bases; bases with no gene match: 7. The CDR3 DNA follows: TGCGCCAGCAGCAAAGGACAGGGGGCCAGGGAGCAGTACTTC. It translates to CASSKGQGAREQYF.

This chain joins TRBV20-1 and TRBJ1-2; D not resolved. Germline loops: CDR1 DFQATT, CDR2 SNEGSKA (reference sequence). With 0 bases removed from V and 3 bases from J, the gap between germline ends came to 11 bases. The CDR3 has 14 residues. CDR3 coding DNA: TGCAGTGCTAGAGATCCACAGCCATACTATGGCTACACCTTC. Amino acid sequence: CSARDPQPYYGYTF.

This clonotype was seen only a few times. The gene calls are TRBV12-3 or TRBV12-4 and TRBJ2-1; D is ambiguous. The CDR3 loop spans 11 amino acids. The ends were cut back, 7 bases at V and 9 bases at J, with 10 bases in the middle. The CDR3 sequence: CASTPGAEQFF. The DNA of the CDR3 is TGTGCCAGCACCCCGGGTGCTGAGCAGTTCTTC.

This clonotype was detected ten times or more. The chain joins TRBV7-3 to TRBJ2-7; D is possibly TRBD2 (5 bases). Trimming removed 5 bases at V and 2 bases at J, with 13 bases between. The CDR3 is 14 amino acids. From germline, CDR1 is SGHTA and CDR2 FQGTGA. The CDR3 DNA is TGTGCCAGCAGCCCCTTCGACGGGGCCTACGAGCAGTACTTC. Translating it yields CASSPFDGAYEQYF.